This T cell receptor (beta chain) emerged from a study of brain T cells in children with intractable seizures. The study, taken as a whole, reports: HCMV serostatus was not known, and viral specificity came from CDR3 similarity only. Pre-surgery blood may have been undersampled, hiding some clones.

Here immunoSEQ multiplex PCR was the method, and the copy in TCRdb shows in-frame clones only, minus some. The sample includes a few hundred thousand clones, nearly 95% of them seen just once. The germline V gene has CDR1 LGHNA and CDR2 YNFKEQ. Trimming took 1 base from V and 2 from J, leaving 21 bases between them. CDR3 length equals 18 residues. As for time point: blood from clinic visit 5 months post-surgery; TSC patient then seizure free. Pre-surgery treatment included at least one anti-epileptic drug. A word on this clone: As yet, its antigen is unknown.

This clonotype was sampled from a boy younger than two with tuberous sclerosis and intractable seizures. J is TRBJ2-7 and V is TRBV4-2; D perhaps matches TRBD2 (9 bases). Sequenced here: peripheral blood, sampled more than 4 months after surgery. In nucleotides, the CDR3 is TGTGCCAGCAGCCAAGTCACCAGGGGGCTAGCGGGAACCTACGAGCAGTACTTC. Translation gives CASSQVTRGLAGTYEQYF.